This TCR beta chain was found in a study of monozygotic twins with inflammatory bowel disease. Germline V lookup: CDR1 SGHDT, CDR2 YYEEEE. The CDR3 length is 19 residues. Using the 5' RACE reads, TCRdb records one entry per CDR3 protein without DNA. This sample's table has 400,000 to 500,000 distinct CDR3 sequences. The gene calls are TRBV5-6 and TRBJ2-1; TCRdb's D gene call, TRBD2, goes unchecked for lack of DNA. This TCR was sampled from a human donor with ulcerative colitis or Crohn's disease, or a healthy co-twin of an affected twin (not recorded which). Sample: blood. Here the CDR3 reads CASSWGPTSLAGSYNEQFF.